Sequencing of this T cell receptor beta chain was carried out in a study of blood T cell repertoires in COVID-19. About the study: From the United States, Italy and Spain came samples of acute and convalescent COVID-19.

V shed 8 bases and J shed 11 bases, with 19 bases lying between them. Germline V gene sequence: CDR1 MNHEY, CDR2 SMNVEV (reference sequence). This CDR3 region has 14 residues. In its sample, this clone was seen once. Sequencing used immunoSEQ multiplex PCR; TCRdb keeps in-frame clones, though not all of them. This sample has 180,000 or so clones, with roughly 87% found just once. The sequenced sample was peripheral blood. The chain combines TRBV27 with TRBJ1-6, with a possible D match to TRBD1 (5 bases). This receptor was obtained from a woman in her forties or fifties with acute or convalescent COVID-19. CDR3 sequence: CASGQGSPSPPLHF. CDR3 DNA sequence: TGTGCCAGCGGTCAGGGCAGTCCCTCGCCACCCCTCCACTTT.